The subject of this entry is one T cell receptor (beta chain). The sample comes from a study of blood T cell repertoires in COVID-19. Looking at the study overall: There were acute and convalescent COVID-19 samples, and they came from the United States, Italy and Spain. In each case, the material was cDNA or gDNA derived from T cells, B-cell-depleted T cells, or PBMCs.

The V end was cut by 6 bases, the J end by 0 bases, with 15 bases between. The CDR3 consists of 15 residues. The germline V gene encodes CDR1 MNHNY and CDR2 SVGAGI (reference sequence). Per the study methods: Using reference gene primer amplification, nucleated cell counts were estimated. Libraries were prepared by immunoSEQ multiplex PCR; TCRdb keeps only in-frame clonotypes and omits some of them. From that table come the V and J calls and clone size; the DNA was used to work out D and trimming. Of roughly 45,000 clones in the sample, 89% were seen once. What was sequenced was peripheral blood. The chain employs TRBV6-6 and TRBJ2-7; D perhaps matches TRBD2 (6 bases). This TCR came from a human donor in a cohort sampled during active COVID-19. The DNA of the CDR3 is TGTGCCAGCAGCCACGCCCGGGGGTTCTCCTACGAGCAGTACTTC. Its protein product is CASSHARGFSYEQYF.